This T cell receptor (beta chain) was sequenced during a study of CXCR3-negative and CXCR3-positive naive CD8 T cells. Looking at the study overall: Summed over all libraries, TRB reads came to 110 million to 150 million, with about 1.5 +/- 0.3 million per library. Findings and caveats of the study: Comparison of naive cells showed more hydrophobic TRB CDR3s in CXCR3-positive than in CXCR3-negative naive cells. Expression of CXCR3 was partially reduced after cryopreservation, and fresh PBMCs were used in most assays.

In germline, CDR1 is SGHAT, CDR2 FQNNGV. CDR3 size: 13 residues. As to this clonotype: Antigen unknown.

The authors made the TRB cDNA libraries by 5' RACE using UMI labels. TCRdb re-called the 5' RACE reads and shows each CDR3 protein once, DNA omitted. This sample contains approximately 120,000 distinct CDR3 sequences. Specimen: naive CXCR3+ CD8+ T cells from blood. This sample's subset: CD45RO-CCR7+CD27+CD95- naive CD8+ T cells expressing CXCR3 (TNR3+). This TCR was recovered from a human donor in good health. Some clones in this sample may be carry-over from other donors' samples. The chain combines TRBV11-2 with TRBJ2-7; TCRdb's D gene call, TRBD1, goes unchecked for lack of DNA. CDR3 sequence: CASSWDTAYEQYF.